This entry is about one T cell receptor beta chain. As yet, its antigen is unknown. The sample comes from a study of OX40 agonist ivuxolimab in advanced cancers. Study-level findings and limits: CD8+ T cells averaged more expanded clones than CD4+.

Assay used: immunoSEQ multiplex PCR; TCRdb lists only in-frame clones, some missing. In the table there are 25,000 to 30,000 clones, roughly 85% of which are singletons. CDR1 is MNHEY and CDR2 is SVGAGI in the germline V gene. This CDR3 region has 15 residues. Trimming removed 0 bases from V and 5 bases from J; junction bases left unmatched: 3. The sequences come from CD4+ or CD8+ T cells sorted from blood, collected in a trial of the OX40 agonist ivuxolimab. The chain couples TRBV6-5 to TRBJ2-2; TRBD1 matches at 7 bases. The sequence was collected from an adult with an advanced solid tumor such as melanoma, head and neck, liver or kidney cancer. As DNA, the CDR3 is TGTGCCAGCAGTTACTCAGAGACAGGGACCGGGGAGCTGTTTTTT. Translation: CASSYSETGTGELFF.